The 19 T cell receptor beta chains below all came from one sample that was sequenced in a study of blood T cell repertoires in COVID-19 (TCRdb year 2020). The method behind the library was the immunoSEQ multiplex PCR assay. Drawn from immuneACCESS, this table holds only the in-frame rearrangements with V and J called that TCRdb kept. Clones are partly lost; checked studies trace under half to an unresolved V gene and leave the rest unexplained. For this sample there are about 110,000 clones; approximately 83% appear just once. The top ten clones comprise approximately 0.76% of the sample. The specimen sequenced was peripheral blood. Receptors were obtained from a woman in her seventies with acute or convalescent COVID-19.

The CDR3 region has the DNA TGTGCCAGCAGCCAAGATATCGAGACCCAGTACTTC. It encodes CASSQDIETQYF. The chain employs TRBV3-1 (or the pseudogene TRBV3-2) and TRBJ2-5; D is undetermined. V dropped 0 bases and J dropped 5 bases, with 4 bases sitting between them. The CDR3 spans 12 residues. Germline CDR1 reads LGHDT; CDR2 reads YNNKEL (reference sequence).

The chain is built from TRBV7-2 and TRBJ2-1, with TRBD2 matching 9 bases. CDR1 and CDR2 from the germline V gene are SGHTA and FQGNSA. Trimming at V came to 1 base and at J to 3 bases, leaving 4 bases not matched to a gene. This CDR3 has 16 amino acids. The CDR3 DNA is TGTGCCAGCAGCTTAGGCCCGACTAGCGGCTACAATGAGCAGTTCTTC. Its protein product is CASSLGPTSGYNEQFF.

The V and J genes are TRBV3-1 (or the pseudogene TRBV3-2) and TRBJ2-6; 9 bases match TRBD1. Trimming cost V 4 bases and J 2 bases; bases outside gene matches: 0. The V gene's germline CDR1 is LGHDT and CDR2 YNNKEL (reference sequence). The CDR3 runs 15 residues. As DNA, the CDR3 is TGTGCCAGCAGCCGACAGGGGGCTGGGGCCAACGTCCTGACTTTC. Its protein is CASSRQGAGANVLTF.

V gene TRBV5-4 combines with J gene TRBJ2-2; 7 positions match TRBD2. V was pared by 2 bases and J by 3 bases, with 1 base of the junction left unmatched. The germline V gene encodes CDR1 SGHNT and CDR2 YYREEE (reference sequence). CDR3 length equals 14 residues. CDR3 loop: CASSFSGYTGELFF. The CDR3 coding sequence is TGTGCCAGCAGCTTTAGCGGGTACACCGGGGAGCTGTTTTTT.

The chain has TRBV4-2 and TRBJ2-5, with TRBD2 identical over 11 bases. CDR1 and CDR2 from the germline V gene are LGHNA and YNFKEQ. J gave up 6 bases and V 0 bases, and 6 bases lay outside the gene matches. CDR3 length: 16 amino acids. The CDR3 region is CASSQDSLAGGKTQYF. The CDR3 bases are TGTGCCAGCAGCCAAGATTCCCTAGCGGGAGGCAAGACCCAGTACTTC.

The CDR3 is CASSSGQVGNTEAFF. CDR3 coding DNA: TGTGCCAGCAGCTCCGGACAGGTTGGAAACACTGAAGCTTTCTTT. The genes are TRBV5-4 and TRBJ1-1; 7 bases are shared with TRBD1. Germline values: CDR1 SGHNT, CDR2 YYREEE (reference sequence). The trim removed 3 bases at V and 2 bases at J, leaving 7 bases unmatched. CDR3 length: 15 amino acids.

J is TRBJ1-2 and V is TRBV18; 8 nucleotides agree with TRBD1. CDR1 is KGHSH, CDR2 LQKENI, per germline. V trimming: 5 bases; J trimming: 7 bases; junction bases outside the gene matches: 9. The CDR3 covers 14 residues. The CDR3, as DNA: TGTGCCAGCTCATCGCAGGGGGCGCCCAGTGGCTACACCTTC. It codes for CASSSQGAPSGYTF.

The chain links TRBV19 to TRBJ2-3, with TRBD1 matching over 9 bases. The CDR3 length is 17 residues. CDR1 and CDR2 from the germline V gene are LNHDA and SQIVND (reference sequence). After removal of 1 base from V and 0 bases from J, the junction contained 5 bases not matched to a gene. The DNA for the CDR3 is TGTGCCAGTAGTATAGTCCAGGGACAGGGTAGCACAGATACGCAGTATTTT. It encodes CASSIVQGQGSTDTQYF.

V usage is TRBV6-6 and J usage is TRBJ2-1, with D possibly matching TRBD2 (6 bases). CDR1 is MNHNY and CDR2 is SVGAGI in the germline V gene (reference sequence). With 0 bases removed from V and 4 bases from J, the gap between germline ends came to 10 bases. This CDR3 has 15 amino acids. This CDR3 is CASSYSPGLYNEQFF. In nucleotides, the CDR3 is TGTGCCAGCAGTTACTCGCCGGGACTTTACAATGAGCAGTTCTTC.

The chain links TRBV20-1 to TRBJ2-5, with TRBD2 matching 9 bases. Germline CDR1 DFQATT, CDR2 SNEGSKA (reference sequence). V was clipped by 3 bases and J by 3 bases; unmatched bases: 5. The CDR3 is made up of 14 amino acids. In nucleotides, the CDR3 is TGCAGTGCTAGTAAACGCGGGAGGGAAGAGACCCAGTACTTC. It specifies CSASKRGREETQYF.

The J gene is TRBJ1-1, the V gene TRBV4-2; a possible D gene is TRBD1 (5 bases). The CDR3 length is 15 residues. Germline CDR1 reads LGHNA; CDR2 reads YNFKEQ. V lost 0 bases to trimming and J lost 3 bases, with 11 bases between them. CDR3 bases: TGTGCCAGCAGCCAAGAATTAGGGGCGGACACTGAAGCTTTCTTT. It specifies CASSQELGADTEAFF.

V and J are TRBV10-3 and TRBJ2-5; possibly TRBD1 for D (6 bases). Trimming cost V 6 bases and J 0 bases, with 11 bases left between them. The CDR3 runs 14 residues. Germline-derived CDR1 and CDR2 are ENHRY and SYGVKD. CDR3 bases: TGTGCCATCAGGGGAACAGGGTACCAAGAGACCCAGTACTTC. Encoded protein: CAIRGTGYQETQYF.

The chain recombines TRBV29-1 with TRBJ2-7; TRBD2 matches 9 bases. Germline V CDR1 and CDR2: SQVTM, ANQGSEA. This CDR3 has 16 amino acids. V gave up 0 bases and J gave up 2 bases; unmatched junction bases: 8. CDR3 region: CSVEDSGSGSTYEQYF. CDR3 nucleotides: TGCAGCGTTGAAGATTCGGGTAGCGGGAGTACCTACGAGCAGTACTTC.

In DNA form, the CDR3 reads TGTGCCAGCAGCCAGGACAGGCTACACGAGCAGTACTTC. Amino acid sequence: CASSQDRLHEQYF. The rearrangement uses TRBV5-4 and TRBJ2-7; 7 bases fit TRBD1. Germline V gene sequence: CDR1 SGHNT, CDR2 YYREEE (reference sequence). This CDR3 spans 13 amino acids. With V trimmed by 4 bases and J by 5 bases, 6 bases remained unmatched.

This clone was seen once. The chain is built from TRBV5-1 and TRBJ2-3, with 10 bases identical to TRBD1. CDR3 length equals 16 residues. Trimming at V came to 4 bases and at J to 3 bases, leaving 8 bases not matched to a gene. Per the germline V gene, CDR1 is SGHRS and CDR2 is YFSETQ. The CDR3 DNA follows: TGCGCCAGCAGCCTGAGGACAGGGGGAGATACAGATACGCAGTATTTT. Translation gives CASSLRTGGDTDTQYF.

J is TRBJ2-3 and V is TRBV6-6; TRBD2 matches at 7 bases. Germline V CDR1 and CDR2: MNHNY, SVGAGI (reference sequence). The CDR3 has 16 residues. V shed 5 bases and J 2 bases; nucleotides not matched to a gene: 10. Written as DNA, the CDR3 is TGTGCCAGCAGTAGATCCGAGCGGGGAGACACAGATACGCAGTATTTT. It specifies CASSRSERGDTDTQYF.

The chain joins TRBV5-4 to TRBJ1-1; maybe TRBD1 (5 bases). This CDR3 is 14 amino acids long. V was shortened by 3 bases and J by 3 bases, with 12 bases between the two germline ends. CDR1 is SGHNT, CDR2 YYREEE, per germline (reference sequence). In DNA, the CDR3 is TGTGCCAGCAGCTCGAAGGGGCGCTACACTGAAGCTTTCTTT. Translating gives CASSSKGRYTEAFF.

The rearrangement links TRBV2 to TRBJ1-5; D is uncertain. The CDR3 is 15 amino acids. Germline V gene lookup returns CDR1 SNHLY and CDR2 FYNNEI. V lost 2 bases and J lost 2, with 10 bases in between. The CDR3 sequence: CASSERGLGNQPQHF. CDR3 DNA sequence: TGTGCCAGCAGTGAAAGAGGTTTGGGCAATCAGCCCCAGCATTTT. The full variable domain, rest sourced from reference TRBV2 and TRBJ1-5, is EPEVTQTPSHQVTQMGQEVILRCVPISNHLYFYWYRQILGQKVEFLVSFYNNEISEKSEIFDDQFSVERPDGSNFTLKIRSTKLEDSAMYFCASSERGLGNQPQHFGDGTRLSIL.

The chain joins TRBV9 to TRBJ2-2; 8 nucleotides line up with TRBD2. The CDR3 loop spans 18 amino acids. The V and J ends lost 3 bases and 4 bases, in that order; junction bases with no gene match: 14. Looked up from germline, CDR1 is SGDLS and CDR2 is YYNGEE. CDR3 sequence (DNA): TGTGCCAGCAGCGGGAGTAGGACTCCAGCGGGAGTCACCGGGGAGCTGTTTTTT. The encoded protein is CASSGSRTPAGVTGELFF. The variable domain in full, completed from reference TRBV9 and TRBJ2-2, reads DSGVTQTPKHLITATGQRVTLRCSPRSGDLSVYWYQQSLDQGLQFLIQYYNGEERAKGNILERFSAQQFPDLHSELNLSSLELGDSALYFCASSGSRTPAGVTGELFFGEGSRLTVL.